These 30 T cell receptor beta chains share one sample of origin, sequenced in a study of T cell changes during pregnancy in multiple sclerosis. Generated by immunoSEQ multiplex PCR, the TCRdb table keeps only in-frame clones and is missing some. The sample has about 86,000 clones, approximately 90% seen once. Here the sequenced sample was peripheral blood, taken in the first trimester of pregnancy. The receptors here all came from a female donor in good health, enrolled as a control in a pregnancy study.

The chain recombines TRBV7-8 with TRBJ2-2; TRBD1 might be the D (5 bases). V dropped 5 bases and J dropped 3 bases, with 13 bases sitting between them. The CDR3 extends over 15 amino acids. The germline gives CDR1 SGHVS, CDR2 FQNEAQ. This CDR3 is CASSQGQRDTGELFF. The CDR3 DNA follows: TGTGCCAGCAGCCAGGGCCAACGGGACACCGGGGAGCTGTTTTTT.

The rearrangement uses TRBV27 and TRBJ1-2, with D possibly TRBD1 on 6 matching bases. The germline CDR1 and CDR2 sequences are MNHEY and SMNVEV (reference sequence). The CDR3 has 14 amino acids. Between the trimmed V and J ends, which lost 6 bases and 2 bases, there was a span of 13 bases. The CDR3 is CASSGGQANYGYTF. CDR3 sequence (DNA): TGTGCCAGCAGCGGGGGGCAGGCAAACTATGGCTACACCTTC.

V usage is TRBV5-1 and J usage is TRBJ1-1; a weak D match, TRBD1 (6 bases). Germline-derived CDR1 and CDR2 are SGHRS and YFSETQ. The CDR3 covers 12 residues. V was clipped by 7 bases and J by 4 bases, with 11 bases between them. The CDR3 spells CASGTDSTEAFF. In DNA, the CDR3 is TGCGCCAGCGGGACGGACAGCACTGAAGCTTTCTTT.

The table lists this clone with a few counts. The chain links TRBV11-3 to TRBJ1-1; D gene unclear. CDR1 and CDR2 from the germline V gene are SGHNT and YENEEA. Trimming removed 5 bases from V and 3 bases from J, with 10 bases in between. The CDR3 is 13 amino acids. CDR3 region: CASSLSVDTEAFF. Here the CDR3 DNA reads TGTGCCAGCAGCCTATCCGTTGACACTGAAGCTTTCTTT.

The J gene is TRBJ1-2, the V gene TRBV19, with 9 bases lining up with TRBD1. Germline V gene sequence: CDR1 LNHDA, CDR2 SQIVND (reference sequence). V was pared by 6 bases and J by 7 bases, with 9 bases of the junction left unmatched. The CDR3 loop spans 14 amino acids. The CDR3 spells CASRLDRGSGGYTF. The CDR3 DNA reads as TGTGCCAGTAGGCTCGACAGGGGGTCGGGTGGCTACACCTTC.

The genes are TRBV25-1 and TRBJ2-3; perhaps TRBD1 as D (5 bases). CDR1 and CDR2 (germline): MGHDK, SYGVNS. Trimming removed 4 bases from V and 4 bases from J, with 24 bases in between. The CDR3 has 18 residues. The CDR3 spells CASSVKGLGIPPADTQYF. DNA of the CDR3: TGTGCCAGCAGTGTAAAGGGGTTAGGGATCCCCCCCGCAGATACGCAGTATTTT.

This clone was seen just once. V is TRBV5-1 and J is TRBJ2-7, with a possible D match to TRBD2 (6 bases). Trimming took off 6 bases at V and 6 bases at J, with 19 bases between the two ends. Germline assignment: CDR1 SGHRS and CDR2 YFSETQ. The CDR3 covers 14 residues. The CDR3 is CASNPPRAGGEQYF. The CDR3 DNA follows: TGCGCCAGCAACCCCCCCCGGGCCGGGGGCGAGCAGTACTTC. The variable domain in full, completed from reference TRBV5-1 and TRBJ2-7, reads KAGVTQTPRYLIKTRGQQVTLSCSPISGHRSVSWYQQTPGQGLQFLFEYFSETQRNKGNFPGRFSGRQFSNSRSEMNVSTLELGDSALYLCASNPPRAGGEQYFGPGTRLTVT.

The CDR3 here is CASSTLLADTDTQYF. CDR3 in DNA: TGTGCCAGCAGCACCCTCCTGGCCGACACAGATACGCAGTATTTT. This rearrangement joins TRBV5-6 to TRBJ2-3; D call uncertain. The CDR3 covers 15 residues. Germline lookup yields CDR1 SGHDT and CDR2 YYEEEE. Trimming took off 4 bases at V and 2 bases at J, with 14 bases between the two ends.

V usage is TRBV5-1 and J usage is TRBJ2-5, with D tentatively TRBD2 (5 bases). The CDR3 consists of 14 residues. Germline assignment: CDR1 SGHRS and CDR2 YFSETQ. Trimming took off 0 bases at V and 5 bases at J, with 11 bases between the two ends. The CDR3 loop reads CASSLDGEWETQYF. CDR3 bases: TGCGCCAGCAGCTTGGACGGGGAATGGGAGACCCAGTACTTC.

This chain connects TRBV18 to TRBJ2-5; D remains unclear. Between the trimmed V and J ends, which lost 5 bases and 1 base, there was a span of 11 bases. CDR1 KGHSH and CDR2 LQKENI come from the germline V gene. The CDR3 loop spans 14 amino acids. CDR3 protein: CASSEVHLQETQYF. The CDR3 DNA sequence: TGTGCCAGCTCAGAGGTACACCTCCAAGAGACCCAGTACTTC.

V is TRBV7-2 and J is TRBJ1-2, with unresolved D. The CDR3 loop spans 12 amino acids. Germline-derived CDR1 and CDR2 are SGHTA and FQGNSA. V lost 5 bases, J lost 5 bases, and 9 bases lay in between. The CDR3 DNA reads as TGTGCCAGCAGCCCAAACTCTTATGGCTACACCTTC. Protein: CASSPNSYGYTF.

The J gene is TRBJ1-5, the V gene TRBV4-1, with D unresolved. Trimming pared 0 bases from V and 2 bases from J, leaving 8 bases between. This CDR3 is built from 15 residues. CDR1 is MGHRA and CDR2 is YSYEKL in the germline V gene. Written as DNA, the CDR3 is TGCGCCAGCAGCCAAGATAGCTGGGGCAATCAGCCCCAGCATTTT. Translation: CASSQDSWGNQPQHF.

The V gene is TRBV5-1, the J gene TRBJ2-2; D remains ambiguous. V lost 4 bases to trimming and J lost 1 base, with 8 bases between them. CDR1 is SGHRS and CDR2 is YFSETQ in the germline V gene. This CDR3 contains 14 residues. DNA for the CDR3: TGCGCCAGCAGCCGAAGCCGGAACACCGGGGAGCTGTTTTTT. This translates into CASSRSRNTGELFF.

The chain joins TRBV28 to TRBJ2-5; TRBD2 agrees at 9 bases. The CDR3 sequence is 17 residues long. V lost 3 bases to trimming and J lost 5 bases; unmatched junction nucleotides: 13. The germline V gene has CDR1 MDHEN and CDR2 SYDVKM. This CDR3 reads CASSFGGGGGPGETQYF. Written as DNA, the CDR3 is TGTGCCAGCAGTTTCGGCGGCGGGGGGGGACCGGGGGAGACCCAGTACTTC. The variable domain in full, completed from reference TRBV28 and TRBJ2-5, reads DVKVTQSSRYLVKRTGEKVFLECVQDMDHENMFWYRQDPGLGLRLIYFSYDVKMKEKGDIPEGYSVSREKKERFSLILESASTNQTSMYLCASSFGGGGGPGETQYFGPGTRLLVL.

The chain combines TRBV27 with TRBJ1-1; 8 nucleotides line up with TRBD1. This CDR3 has 15 residues. Germline values: CDR1 MNHEY, CDR2 SMNVEV (reference sequence). Trimming took 3 bases from V and 5 from J; bases not matched to a gene: 8. The CDR3, as DNA: TGTGCCAGCAGTTTCATCAGGGGGCGCGCGACTGAAGCTTTCTTT. It translates to CASSFIRGRATEAFF.

The rearrangement links TRBV6-4 to TRBJ2-6; weak D call: TRBD1 (6 bases). Trimming shortened V by 3 bases and J by 0 bases, and 9 bases separated the two germline ends. CDR1 is MRHNA and CDR2 is SNTAGT in the germline V gene. The CDR3 covers 16 residues. Written as DNA, the CDR3 is TGTGCCAGCAGTGAGAACAGGGCCTCTGGGGCCAACGTCCTGACTTTC. This translates into CASSENRASGANVLTF.

V is TRBV15 and J is TRBJ2-3; a weak D match, TRBD2 (5 bases). This CDR3 spans 15 amino acids. Looked up from germline, CDR1 is LNHNV and CDR2 is YYDKDF (reference sequence). V lost 5 bases, J lost 0 bases, and 12 bases lay in between. CDR3 loop: CATSLRAASTDTQYF. CDR3 bases: TGTGCCACCAGCCTGAGGGCTGCTAGCACAGATACGCAGTATTTT.

The CDR3 loop reads CASSPPGHHTDTQYF. The CDR3 DNA follows: TGTGCCAGCAGCCCTCCGGGACACCACACAGATACGCAGTATTTT. The chain couples TRBV7-9 to TRBJ2-3; perhaps TRBD1 as D (6 bases). Per the germline V gene, CDR1 is SEHNR and CDR2 is FQNEAQ (reference sequence). V dropped 5 bases and J dropped 2 bases, with 14 bases sitting between them. This CDR3 region has 15 residues. The entire variable domain, with the rest obtained from reference TRBV7-9 and TRBJ2-3, is as follows: DTGVSQNPRHKITKRGQNVTFRCDPISEHNRLYWYRQTLGQGPEFLTYFQNEAQLEKSRLLSDRFSAERPKGSFSTLEIQRTEQGDSAMYLCASSPPGHHTDTQYFGPGTRLTVL.

This chain links TRBV6-5 with TRBJ2-5; D gene ambiguous. Germline V gives CDR1 MNHEY, CDR2 SVGAGI. The CDR3 has 15 amino acids. Trimming cost V 4 bases and J 3 bases, with 15 bases left between them. The CDR3 nucleotides are TGTGCCAGCAGTTCGGTCGATGAGCCTGAAGAGACCCAGTACTTC. This translates into CASSSVDEPEETQYF.

V gene TRBV29-1 combines with J gene TRBJ1-2; 7 nucleotides match TRBD1. Germline V gene data show CDR1 as SQVTM and CDR2 as ANQGSEA. This CDR3 contains 13 residues. V gave up 6 bases and J gave up 2 bases; unmatched junction bases: 6. The CDR3 loop is CSVGDSKNYGYTF. The CDR3 DNA is TGCAGCGTAGGGGACAGCAAAAACTATGGCTACACCTTC.

This clone was picked up one time. The chain links TRBV5-4 to TRBJ1-4, with a weak D call TRBD1 (5 bases). Germline V gene lookup returns CDR1 SGHNT and CDR2 YYREEE (reference sequence). The CDR3 runs to 13 residues. V was trimmed by 5 bases and J by 7 bases, leaving 12 bases between them. CDR3 sequence: CASRPGRGEKLFF. The CDR3 coding sequence is TGTGCCAGCAGACCCGGGAGGGGTGAAAAACTGTTTTTT.

The chain recombines TRBV5-1 with TRBJ1-1; TRBD1 is a possible D gene (6 bases). Germline V gene lookup returns CDR1 SGHRS and CDR2 YFSETQ. The CDR3 loop spans 15 amino acids. V shed 4 bases and J shed 2 bases, with 15 bases lying between them. The CDR3 DNA reads TGCGCCAGCAGCCCCGGGCAGGGGTTTAACACTGAAGCTTTCTTT. It encodes CASSPGQGFNTEAFF.

The sample holds a few counts of this clone. The chain joins TRBV13 to TRBJ1-5; weak D call: TRBD1 (6 bases). Germline-derived CDR1 and CDR2 are PRHDT and FYEKMQ (reference sequence). This CDR3 spans 15 amino acids. V was pared by 5 bases and J by 7 bases, with 18 bases between. The CDR3 region has the DNA TGTGCCAGCAGCCGGGGCCAGGGGCTGTGGCAGCCCCAGCATTTT. Translated: CASSRGQGLWQPQHF.

The chain carries TRBV6-5 and TRBJ2-3, with D possibly matching TRBD2 (6 bases). Germline V CDR1 and CDR2: MNHEY, SVGAGI. V gave up 8 bases and J gave up 0 bases, with 6 bases separating them. The CDR3 is 12 residues long. CDR3 loop: CASRGSTDTQYF. In DNA form, the CDR3 reads TGTGCCAGCCGGGGGAGCACAGATACGCAGTATTTT.

The chain couples TRBV9 to TRBJ2-3; D is ambiguous. Trimming left V 4 bases short and J 0 bases short, with 15 bases between. From germline, CDR1 is SGDLS and CDR2 YYNGEE. CDR3 length: 16 residues. The CDR3 nucleotides are TGTGCCAGCAGCCCGACCGACACAACTAGCACAGATACGCAGTATTTT. Translated: CASSPTDTTSTDTQYF.

The chain employs TRBV6-5 and TRBJ1-5; TRBD1 matches 8 bases. Germline CDR1 and CDR2: MNHEY and SVGAGI. V lost 8 bases and J lost 6; bases outside the gene matches: 9. CDR3 length: 14 residues. For the CDR3, the DNA is TGTGCCAGCCGCGGGACAGGATTTACTCAGCCCCAGCATTTT. It translates to CASRGTGFTQPQHF.

This sequence joins TRBV19 and TRBJ2-7, with D possibly being TRBD2 (5 bases). Between the trimmed V and J ends, which lost 7 bases and 1 base, there was a span of 23 bases. The CDR3 sequence is 17 residues long. Germline V gene lookup returns CDR1 LNHDA and CDR2 SQIVND (reference sequence). CDR3 bases: TGTGCCAGTACCATAAGAGGAGGTTCGGGGATTTCCTACGAGCAGTACTTC. This gives the protein CASTIRGGSGISYEQYF. Full variable domain (outside the CDR3, taken from reference TRBV19 and TRBJ2-7): DGGITQSPKYLFRKEGQNVTLSCEQNLNHDAMYWYRQDPGQGLRLIYYSQIVNDFQKGDIAEGYSVSREKKESFPLTVTSAQKNPTAFYLCASTIRGGSGISYEQYFGPGTRLTVT.

The count of this clone is one. The chain is built from TRBV9 and TRBJ2-5; D uncertain. Germline loops: CDR1 SGDLS, CDR2 YYNGEE. The CDR3 has 13 amino acids. V lost 0 bases, J lost 5 bases, and 8 bases lay in between. DNA for the CDR3: TGTGCCAGCAGCGTAGGAGTGTTGGAGACCCAGTACTTC. This gives the protein CASSVGVLETQYF.

V and J are TRBV5-6 and TRBJ2-1; D remains unclear. The germline V and J ends were trimmed by 2 bases and 8 bases, with 5 bases remaining between them. The CDR3 is 11 amino acids. Per the germline V gene, CDR1 is SGHDT and CDR2 is YYEEEE. CDR3 DNA: TGTGCCAGCAGCTTCGTAGATGAGCAGTTCTTC. It encodes CASSFVDEQFF.

The V and J genes are TRBV16 and TRBJ2-1; D is perhaps TRBD2 (5 bases). The length of the CDR3 is 13 residues. Per the germline V gene, CDR1 is KGHSY and CDR2 is FQNENV. V was pared by 0 bases and J by 7 bases, with 7 bases between. The CDR3 reads CASSQSTGNEQFF. The DNA of the CDR3 is TGTGCCAGCAGCCAATCCACGGGAAATGAGCAGTTCTTC.